The T cell receptor (beta chain) under discussion was sequenced for a study of molecular identifiers for immune sequencing clone quantification. V lost 1 base, J lost 3 bases, and 5 bases stayed unmatched. CDR1 and CDR2 (germline): GTSNPN, SVGIG (reference sequence). The CDR3 sequence is 14 residues long. In the sort, naive CD8 T cells were defined as CD8+CD4-CCR7+CD45RA+. As previously described, bulk TCR libraries were made using listed TCR primers. TCRdb re-called the PCR reads through MiXCR, storing one row per CDR3 protein. The data contain 62,000 or so distinct CDR3 sequences, 15% to 20% of them singletons. Study outcomes and limitations: Highly expanded clone sizes could be underestimated by identical TCR molecules that share a barcode. Spiked Jurkat TCR RNA originating from one cell could reportedly be identified amid some 950,000 naive cells.

This clonotype was detected many times. Its target is unknown. Sequencing was carried out using naive CD8+ T cells from blood, with Jurkat cell RNA spiked in. Subset: FACS-sorted CD8+CD4-CCR7+CD45RA+ naive T cells. The receptor's source is a human donor in good health. Some libraries in this study had Jurkat cell RNA spiked in. V and J are TRBV30 and TRBJ2-7; 8 bases are a match to TRBD1. This chain's CDR3 is CAWSAGQGLYEQYF. The CDR3 DNA follows: TGTGCCTGGAGTGCCGGACAGGGCCTCTACGAGCAGTACTTC.